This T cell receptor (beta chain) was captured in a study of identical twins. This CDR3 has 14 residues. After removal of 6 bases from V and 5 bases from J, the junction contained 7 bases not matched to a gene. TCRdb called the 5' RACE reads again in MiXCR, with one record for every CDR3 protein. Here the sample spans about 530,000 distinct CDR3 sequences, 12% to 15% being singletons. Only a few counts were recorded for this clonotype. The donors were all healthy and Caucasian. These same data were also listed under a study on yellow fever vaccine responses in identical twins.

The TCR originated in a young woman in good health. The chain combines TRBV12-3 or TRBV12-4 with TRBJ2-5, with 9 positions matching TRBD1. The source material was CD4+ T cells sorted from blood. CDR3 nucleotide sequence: TGTGCCAGCAGCGAGACAGGGGGTTTGGAGACCCAGTACTTC. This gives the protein CASSETGGLETQYF.